This T cell receptor (beta chain) derives from a study of Ad26.COV2.S vaccination and SARS-CoV-2 variants. This clone has just one count. Libraries were prepared by immunoSEQ multiplex PCR; TCRdb keeps only in-frame clonotypes and omits some of them. The sample contains about 350,000 clones, less than 90% of which appear only once. Treatment meaning: 19 received Ad26.COV2.S at low or high dose, single or two shots; roughly 5 received placebo; per-sample allocation not given. Samples were taken on day 63 after the first vaccine or placebo injection. Recruitment in Boston yielded a donor of adult age, 18-55 years. The CDR3 is 15 amino acids. Germline CDR1 and CDR2: LNHDA and SQIVND (reference sequence). Trimming took 5 bases from V and 1 from J; bases not matched to a gene: 1.

This rearrangement joins TRBV19 to TRBJ2-6; 8 bases align to TRBD1. The receptor was derived from a person between 18 and 65 years old who received the Ad26.COV2.S COVID-19 vaccine or a placebo. The material was peripheral blood, obtained in a trial of Ad26.COV2.S vaccine versus placebo. The chain's CDR3 is CASSGQGSGANVLTF. In nucleotides, the CDR3 is TGTGCCAGTAGTGGACAGGGTTCTGGGGCCAACGTCCTGACTTTC.